This T cell receptor (beta chain) was identified in a study of blood T cell repertoires in COVID-19. Study context: Acute and convalescent COVID-19 specimens originated in the United States, Italy and Spain. Sources were T cells, B-cell-depleted T cells, or PBMCs; the material itself was cDNA or gDNA.

Source study methods: The assay estimated nucleated cells by amplifying reference gene primers. Using immunoSEQ multiplex PCR, the repertoire was profiled, and TCRdb retains in-frame clones only, with some absent. Clonal size and the V and J genes are those of that table, whereas D and trimming came from the DNA. In the table there are a few hundred thousand clones, about 89% of which are singletons. The CDR3 is made up of 16 amino acids. Losses at the gene ends were 5 bases for V and 6 bases for J; bases not matched to a gene: 10. CDR1 LNHDA and CDR2 SQIVND come from the germline V gene (reference sequence).

The sequencing sample was made of peripheral blood. The chain joins TRBV19 to TRBJ2-3, with 11 bases lining up with TRBD2. This TCR came from a man in his thirties or forties with acute or convalescent COVID-19. The CDR3 region is CASSRLSGRAVDTQYF. In DNA, the CDR3 is TGTGCCAGTAGTCGGCTTAGCGGGAGGGCCGTGGATACGCAGTATTTT.